This T cell receptor beta chain was profiled in a study of OX40 agonist ivuxolimab in advanced cancers. Study context: Earlier anti-PD-1, anti-PD-L1 or anti-CTLA-4 therapy was permitted; over 35% had received some.

Some clones are missing from TCRdb's copy, which holds only in-frame ones; the method was immunoSEQ multiplex PCR. The sample has tens of thousands of clones, around 86% seen once. The V and J ends lost 6 bases and 5 bases respectively, with 25 bases between them. Germline V gene sequence: CDR1 MDHEN, CDR2 SYDVKM. The CDR3 has 17 residues. Baseline was the first blood sampling point, followed by cycle 4 day 1 and cycle 7 day 1. In regard to this clone: Its antigen remains unidentified.

Findings of the study overall: CD4+ and CD8+ T cells in blood underwent clonal expansion by week 6 at 0.1 to 3.0 mg/kg.

Specimen: CD4+ or CD8+ T cells sorted from blood, collected in a trial of the OX40 agonist ivuxolimab. V usage is TRBV28 and J usage is TRBJ2-5, with D tentatively TRBD2 (6 bases). This receptor was taken from an adult with an advanced solid tumor such as melanoma, head and neck, liver or kidney cancer. CDR3 coding DNA: TGTGCCAGCAGCCCGTGGGCCGGGAGCTCGGGAGAGGAGACCCAGTACTTC. This encodes CASSPWAGSSGEETQYF.